This TCR beta chain was observed in a study of blood T cell repertoires in COVID-19. V lost 6 bases and J 5 bases, leaving 20 bases between the germline ends. Germline CDR1 reads MNHEY; CDR2 reads SVGEGT. The CDR3 is 16 residues long. Sequenced by immunoSEQ multiplex PCR; TCRdb stores in-frame clones only, minus some. This table holds about 300,000 clones, approximately 86% found once. This rearrangement joins TRBV6-2 or TRBV6-3 to TRBJ2-1, with D maybe TRBD2 (5 bases). The source of this sequence is a man aged 65-85 years with acute or convalescent COVID-19. Sequenced material: peripheral blood. The CDR3 is CASSPKFGSRDNEQFF. The CDR3 DNA reads as TGTGCCAGCAGCCCTAAATTCGGTTCGAGGGACAATGAGCAGTTCTTC.